Listed below are T cell receptor beta chains from one sample, sequenced in a study of cytomegalovirus exposure and HLA in healthy donors. Clones were sequenced by immunoSEQ multiplex PCR, and TCRdb holds only the in-frame ones, with some missing. The table includes about 140,000 clones, about 80% detected once. Sequencing was carried out using PBMCs. Receptors originate from a man aged 30-40 years in good health and CMV-seropositive. CDR3s include the opening cysteine and the closing phenylalanine or tryptophan. A D gene is named only where the DNA matches it firmly. The size entry is marked missing in some rows and otherwise reads once, few, many or a size class.

>TRBV30|TRBJ1-2|NA|NA
CAWNGGGVYGYTF
TGTGCCTGGAACGGTGGGGGGGTCTATGGCTACACCTTC
>TRBV13|TRBJ1-1|NA|NA
CASSSVTGLYQAFF
TGTGCCAGCAGCTCAGTTACAGGGTTGTATCAAGCTTTCTTT
>TRBV14|TRBJ2-3|NA|NA
CASSLSSGGFNTDTQYF
TGTGCCAGCAGCCTATCATCAGGGGGGTTCAACACAGATACGCAGTATTTT
>TRBV10-1|TRBJ1-1|NA|NA
CASSDGGTEAFF
TGCGCCAGCAGTGATGGGGGGACTGAAGCTTTCTTT
>TRBV5-1|TRBJ2-5|TRBD2|NA
CASTLTSGVLETQYF
TGCGCCAGCACCTTGACTAGCGGGGTATTAGAGACCCAGTACTTC
>TRBV10-3|TRBJ1-5|NA|NA
CATDKGDNQPQHF
TGTGCCACCGACAAGGGGGATAATCAGCCCCAGCATTTT
>TRBV2|TRBJ1-2|TRBD1|NA
CASRDPQGRDYGYTF
TGTGCCAGCAGGGATCCACAGGGGCGGGACTATGGCTACACCTTC
>TRBV11-2|TRBJ2-3|NA|NA
CASSSRTVGRPDTQYF
TGTGCCAGCAGCTCGAGGACAGTAGGCCGCCCAGATACGCAGTATTTT
>TRBV7-6|TRBJ2-1|TRBD2|NA
CASSSFSGGPPGEQFF
TGTGCCAGCAGCTCCTTTAGCGGGGGCCCTCCCGGTGAGCAGTTCTTC
>TRBV28|TRBJ2-6|NA|NA
CASSLLQAHSGANVLTF
TGTGCCAGCAGTTTACTGCAGGCCCACTCTGGGGCCAACGTCCTGACTTTC
>TRBV6-5|TRBJ2-2|TRBD2|NA
CASSRSGGPGELFF
TGTGCCAGCAGTCGTAGCGGGGGCCCGGGGGAGCTGTTTTTT
>TRBV4-1|TRBJ2-1|NA|NA
CASSHIDRYNEQFF
TGCGCCAGCAGCCACATCGACAGGTACAATGAGCAGTTCTTC
>TRBV29-1|TRBJ1-1|TRBD1|NA
CSVELGQGKTEAFF
TGCAGCGTAGAGCTTGGACAGGGGAAAACTGAAGCTTTCTTT
>TRBV5-6|TRBJ2-7|TRBD1|NA
CASSLVGTALSSYEQYF
TGTGCCAGCAGCTTGGTTGGGACAGCTTTAAGCTCCTACGAGCAGTACTTC
>TRBV13|TRBJ1-1|NA|NA
CASSLGQGRGTEAFF
TGTGCCAGCAGCTTGGGGCAAGGGCGCGGTACTGAAGCTTTCTTT
>TRBV28|TRBJ2-1|TRBD1|NA
CASSTPGTGFGNEQFF
TGTGCCAGCAGTACACCCGGGACAGGGTTTGGCAATGAGCAGTTCTTC
>TRBV21-1|TRBJ2-1|NA|NA
CASSRSPDRADNEQFF
TGTGCCAGCAGCAGGTCTCCGGACAGGGCCGACAATGAGCAGTTCTTC
>TRBV6-1|TRBJ2-5|NA|NA
CASSEQVGWAGRVTTQYF
TGTGCCAGCAGTGAACAAGTCGGGTGGGCAGGGCGTGTGACGACCCAGTACTTC
>TRBV28|TRBJ2-1|NA|NA
CASSLGAGRNEQFF
TGTGCCAGCAGTTTAGGAGCGGGTAGGAATGAGCAGTTCTTC
>TRBV4-2|TRBJ2-3|TRBD2|once
CASSQELAGVRDTQYF
TGTGCCAGCAGCCAAGAACTAGCGGGAGTTAGGGATACGCAGTATTTT
>TRBV5-4|TRBJ1-2|NA|few
CASWASANYGYTF
TGTGCCAGCTGGGCGTCAGCTAACTATGGCTACACCTTC
>TRBV30|TRBJ1-5|TRBD1|NA
CAWSPDRVQPQHF
TGTGCCTGGAGTCCCGACAGGGTTCAGCCCCAGCATTTT
>TRBV7-9|TRBJ2-3|TRBD2|NA
CASSPGTSGSPTDTQYF
TGTGCCAGCAGCCCAGGGACTAGCGGGAGTCCGACAGATACGCAGTATTTT
>TRBV28|TRBJ2-7|NA|NA
CASGVGQGVDEQYF
TGTGCCAGCGGTGTGGGGCAGGGTGTGGACGAGCAGTACTTC
>TRBV6-5|TRBJ2-7|TRBD2|NA
CASRSLAGGSYEQYF
TGTGCCAGCAGGTCTCTAGCGGGAGGGTCCTACGAGCAGTACTTC
>TRBV18|TRBJ2-1|TRBD2|NA
CASSLMTSQDNEQFF
TGTGCCAGCTCACTGATGACTAGCCAGGATAATGAGCAGTTCTTC
>TRBV30|TRBJ2-7|TRBD1|NA
CAWCPWTGAPYEQYF
TGTGCCTGGTGTCCATGGACAGGTGCCCCCTACGAGCAGTACTTC
>TRBV27|TRBJ2-7|TRBD1|NA
CASSPRDRGNEQYF
TGTGCCAGCAGTCCTCGTGACAGGGGGAACGAGCAGTACTTC